This TCR beta chain is drawn from a study of beta chain features in type 1 diabetes. Study-wide points: Among patients with Type 1 diabetes, TCRB CDR3s were moderately but significantly shorter in every one of the four CD4+ subsets. Patients and controls would be equally affected if PCR favored shorter templates.

Note on this clone: The antigen is not known.

What was sequenced were expressed TCRB transcripts, since all of the isolated RNA had been reverse transcribed. TCRdb's copy holds only in-frame clones and misses some; the assay was immunoSEQ multiplex PCR. In the table there are some 280,000 clones, about 13% of which are singletons. The junction had 8 bases not matched to a gene; V was cut back by 1 base and J by 4 bases. Germline V lookup: CDR1 LGHNA, CDR2 YSLEER. The CDR3 runs 17 residues. Sequenced material: naive CD4+ T cells from blood. V and J are TRBV4-3 and TRBJ2-7; 12 positions agree with TRBD2. This TCR was recovered from a man aged 25-45 years with type 1 diabetes. CDR3 coding DNA: TGCGCCAGCAGCCAAGTACCACGACTAGCGGGAGCTTACGAGCAGTACTTC. Amino acid sequence: CASSQVPRLAGAYEQYF.